Listed below are T cell receptor beta chains from one sample, sequenced in a study of shared clonotypes between healthy human individuals. Sequencing was performed with immunoSEQ multiplex PCR; in TCRdb, only in-frame clones are kept and a portion is missing. The table lists about 2.1 million clones, 93% of them singletons. Sequencing input: naive CD8+ T cells from PBMCs. All receptors derive from a young man in good health. Some clones in this sample may be carry-over from other donors' samples. Both conserved end residues are part of each CDR3. D genes are given only for firm matches. Part of the rows lack a size; the others show once, few, many or a class for expanded clones.

v_call,j_call,d_call,clone_size,cdr3_nt,cdr3_aa
TRBV7-3,TRBJ2-3,TRBD2,NA,TGTGCCAGCAGCCTAGCGGGAGGGACAGATACGCAGTATTTT,CASSLAGGTDTQYF
TRBV4-1,TRBJ1-1,TRBD1,NA,TGCGCCAGCAGCCTCTTTGACGGGACAGCTAACACTGAAGCTTTCTTT,CASSLFDGTANTEAFF
TRBV7-8,TRBJ1-1,NA,NA,TGTGCCAGCAGCTTAGGGGAACGGGGGGTCTCTGAAGCTTTCTTT,CASSLGERGVSEAFF
TRBV7-9,TRBJ2-6,NA,once,TGTGCCAGCAGCCCCGCGGAATCTGGGGCCAACGTCCTGACTTTC,CASSPAESGANVLTF
TRBV27,TRBJ2-7,TRBD1,NA,TGTGCCAGCAGTTCAAGACAGGGAGCCTACGAGCAGTACTTC,CASSSRQGAYEQYF
TRBV2,TRBJ2-1,TRBD2,NA,TGTGCCAGCAGTACACTCGATGGGACTAGCGGGAGTGGATACAATGAGCAGTTCTTC,CASSTLDGTSGSGYNEQFF
TRBV29-1,TRBJ1-1,NA,NA,TGCAGCGTATTCACAGCGAACACTGAAGCTTTCTTT,CSVFTANTEAFF
TRBV27,TRBJ2-7,NA,NA,TGTGCCAGCAGTGCCGAAGGACCCTCCTACGAGCAGTACTTC,CASSAEGPSYEQYF
TRBV9,TRBJ1-1,NA,NA,TGTGCCAGCAGCGTAGCTGGAGCGAACACTGAAGCTTTCTTT,CASSVAGANTEAFF
TRBV11-2,TRBJ2-1,NA,NA,TGTGCCAGCAGCATAAACAATGAGCAGTTCTTC,CASSINNEQFF
TRBV27,TRBJ1-2,TRBD1,NA,TGTGCCAGCAGTTCCCCCAGCGGGACAGGGGGGCCCTATGGCTACACCTTC,CASSSPSGTGGPYGYTF
TRBV7-2,TRBJ1-2,TRBD1,NA,TGTGCCAGCAGCGCGACCCTTCAGGGGGCGGGTGGCTACACCTTC,CASSATLQGAGGYTF
TRBV6-5,TRBJ1-2,NA,NA,TGTGCCAGCCACGACAGTTCAAACTATGGCTACACCTTC,CASHDSSNYGYTF
TRBV4-1,TRBJ2-1,NA,NA,TGCGCCAGCAGAAGACAGTCGGGGAATGAGCAGTTCTTC,CASRRQSGNEQFF
TRBV7-6,TRBJ2-5,NA,NA,TGTGCCAGCAGCTCCTCCCCCCGGGGGCGGCAAGAGACCCAGTACTTC,CASSSSPRGRQETQYF
TRBV5-1,TRBJ1-2,NA,NA,TGCGCCAGCAGCGCCTTCAGGGGAAGCGACTATGGCTACACCTTC,CASSAFRGSDYGYTF
TRBV7-2,TRBJ2-5,NA,NA,TGTGCCAGCAGCCTCTGGGGTCAAACACAAGAGACCCAGTACTTC,CASSLWGQTQETQYF
TRBV2,TRBJ2-3,TRBD2,NA,TGTGCCAGCAGTGTTCGCGGGAGGGCCCCCACCACAGATACGCAGTATTTT,CASSVRGRAPTTDTQYF
TRBV27,TRBJ2-7,TRBD1,NA,TGTGCCAGCAGTACTCTGGACAGGGGAGTATACGAGCAGTACTTC,CASSTLDRGVYEQYF
TRBV2,TRBJ1-4,NA,NA,TGTGCCAGCAGTGAACGGATTAATGAAAAACTGTTTTTT,CASSERINEKLFF
TRBV27,TRBJ2-7,NA,NA,TGTGCCAGCAGTTTAGGGAGAACCGTACGTCACGAGCAGTACTTC,CASSLGRTVRHEQYF
TRBV7-9,TRBJ1-2,NA,NA,TGTGCCAGCAGCTTAGCGTCTGACGGACACTATGGCTACACCTTC,CASSLASDGHYGYTF
TRBV27,TRBJ2-7,TRBD1,NA,TGTGCCAGCGCCGGGACAGCCTACGAGCAGTACTTC,CASAGTAYEQYF
TRBV27,TRBJ2-7,NA,NA,TGTGCCAGCAGTTTACGGGGCGGTAACCGCTACGAGCAGTACTTC,CASSLRGGNRYEQYF
TRBV4-1,TRBJ1-5,NA,NA,TGCGCCAGCAGCCAAGTTGGCCAGGGGTATAGCAATCAGCCCCAGCATTTT,CASSQVGQGYSNQPQHF
TRBV29-1,TRBJ2-2,NA,NA,TGCAGCGTTGAGTCGGGGTTCGGCGGGGAGCTGTTTTTT,CSVESGFGGELFF
TRBV7-6,TRBJ2-7,NA,NA,TGTGCCAGCAGCCCAAACCTAGACATGTACGAGCAGTACTTC,CASSPNLDMYEQYF
TRBV19,TRBJ2-1,NA,NA,TGTGCCAGTAGTGGCTGGACATACTCCTACAATGAGCAGTTCTTC,CASSGWTYSYNEQFF
TRBV7-2,TRBJ2-1,NA,NA,TGTGCCAGCAGCCTACAACCCGGCTGGACCTCCTACAATGAGCAGTTCTTC,CASSLQPGWTSYNEQFF
TRBV13,TRBJ2-3,TRBD2,NA,TGTGCCAGCAGCCCACGGGCTAGCGGGAGTTGGGGCACAGATACGCAGTATTTT,CASSPRASGSWGTDTQYF
TRBV19,TRBJ1-2,NA,NA,TGTGCCAGTGCCTTTTGGGCGGACGTCTATGGCTACACCTTC,CASAFWADVYGYTF
TRBV9,TRBJ1-4,TRBD1,NA,TGTGCCAGCAGCGGAACAGGGGCGGATGAAAAACTGTTTTTT,CASSGTGADEKLFF
TRBV9,TRBJ1-5,NA,NA,TGTGCCAGCAGCGAGGGGACACTTGGCACCCAGCATTTT,CASSEGTLGTQHF
TRBV19,TRBJ1-5,NA,NA,TGTGCCAGTAGTATTTTCCCGGGGATGGAGCCCCAGCATTTT,CASSIFPGMEPQHF
TRBV5-5,TRBJ1-4,NA,NA,TGTGCCAGCAGCTTGGGATGGCAGGGCGCTAATGAAAAACTGTTTTTT,CASSLGWQGANEKLFF
TRBV27,TRBJ1-5,NA,NA,TGTGCCAGCAGTCGGCGGGGAGGCCGGGGTCAGCCCCAGCATTTT,CASSRRGGRGQPQHF
TRBV5-1,TRBJ2-7,TRBD1,NA,TGCGCCAGCAGCCCCCTGAGAAGGGACAGGGGGGTCGTCGAGCAGTACTTC,CASSPLRRDRGVVEQYF
TRBV4-2,TRBJ2-3,NA,NA,TGTGCCAGCAGCCCCGTACTAACAGATACGCAGTATTTT,CASSPVLTDTQYF
TRBV9,TRBJ2-1,NA,NA,TGTGCCAGCAGCCTTACTTCCCGGGCCCATTACGATGAGCAGTTCTTC,CASSLTSRAHYDEQFF
TRBV6-1,TRBJ2-7,NA,NA,TGTGCCAGCAGATTCCGGGCCCCGAGCTCCTACGAGCAGTACTTC,CASRFRAPSSYEQYF
TRBV27,TRBJ2-1,NA,NA,TGTGCCAGCAGTTGGTTGAATAGCGGAAATGAGCAGTTCTTC,CASSWLNSGNEQFF
TRBV2,TRBJ2-3,NA,NA,TGTGCCAGCAGTGTCGGGAAAGATACGCAGTATTTT,CASSVGKDTQYF
TRBV10-3,TRBJ2-7,TRBD1,NA,TGTGCCATCAGCCCCCGGGACAGGGAGCTGGGCGAGCAGTACTTC,CAISPRDRELGEQYF
TRBV18,TRBJ2-3,TRBD2,NA,TGTGCCAGCTCACCGACTAGCGGGAGGACGAACACAGATACGCAGTATTTT,CASSPTSGRTNTDTQYF
TRBV5-1,TRBJ2-5,NA,NA,TGCGCCAGCAGCTCCCGGGAAGGGGAGGTCGAGACCCAGTACTTC,CASSSREGEVETQYF
TRBV4-1,TRBJ2-7,TRBD1,NA,TGCGCCAGCAGCCTAAGGGACAGGGGCACCTACGAGCAGTACTTC,CASSLRDRGTYEQYF
TRBV27,TRBJ2-7,NA,once,TGTGCCAGCAGTTCCCTCAGGGCCTACGAGCAGTACTTC,CASSSLRAYEQYF
TRBV28,TRBJ2-1,NA,NA,TGTGCCAGCATTAGGCTAAATTTTGGGACCCATTCCGATGAGCAGTTCTTC,CASIRLNFGTHSDEQFF
TRBV7-9,TRBJ1-4,TRBD1,few,TGTGCCAGCAGCCAGTATTTGGGACAGGGGAATGAAAAACTGTTTTTT,CASSQYLGQGNEKLFF
TRBV19,TRBJ2-7,TRBD1,NA,TGTGCCAGTAGTATCCCCGAGAGAGGGGGCATCTTCTACGAGCAGTACTTC,CASSIPERGGIFYEQYF
TRBV7-7,TRBJ2-7,NA,NA,TGTGCCAGCAGCTTAGCCCGTGGGGGCGAGCAGTACTTC,CASSLARGGEQYF